This T cell receptor beta chain was identified in a study of blood T cell repertoires in COVID-19. The wider study: The United States, Italy and Spain were the sources of the acute and convalescent COVID-19 samples.

In germline, CDR1 is GTSNPN, CDR2 SVGIG (reference sequence). The ends were cut back, 0 bases at V and 10 bases at J, with 6 bases in the middle. The CDR3 consists of 11 residues. How the authors handled the data: For nucleated cells, counts were estimated from reference gene primer amplification. Libraries were prepared by immunoSEQ multiplex PCR; TCRdb keeps only in-frame clonotypes and omits some of them. The V and J calls and the clone size are those of that table, but D and trimming were determined from the DNA. The sample shows roughly 78,000 clones, around nine tenths of them seen only once. This chain connects TRBV30 to TRBJ1-4; no clear D gene. The sequenced sample consisted of peripheral blood. The TCR sequence derives from an older woman with acute or convalescent COVID-19. The CDR3 loop is CAWSVSGKLFF. The CDR3 DNA reads as TGTGCCTGGAGTGTGTCCGGAAAACTGTTTTTT.